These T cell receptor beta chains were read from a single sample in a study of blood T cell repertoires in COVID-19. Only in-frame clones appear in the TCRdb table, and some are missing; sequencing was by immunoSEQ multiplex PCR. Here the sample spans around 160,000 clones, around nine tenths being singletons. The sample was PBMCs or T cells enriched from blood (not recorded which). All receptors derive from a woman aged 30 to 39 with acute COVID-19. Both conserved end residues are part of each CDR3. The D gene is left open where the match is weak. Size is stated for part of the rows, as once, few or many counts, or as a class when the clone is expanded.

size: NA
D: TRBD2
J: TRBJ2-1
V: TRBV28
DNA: TGTGCCAGCAGTTTACGCAGTCTAGCGGACGCCAATGAGCAGTTCTTC
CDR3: CASSLRSLADANEQFF

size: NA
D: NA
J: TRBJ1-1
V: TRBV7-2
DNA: TGTGCCAGCAGCTTAGTAGGGGGGAACACTGAAGCTTTCTTT
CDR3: CASSLVGGNTEAFF

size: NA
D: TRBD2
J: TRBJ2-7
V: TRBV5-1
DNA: TGCGCCAGCAGCTTGGGAAGGGCGGGAGGTACTCCCTTCGAGCAGTACTTC
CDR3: CASSLGRAGGTPFEQYF

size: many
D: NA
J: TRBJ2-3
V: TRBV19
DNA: TGTGCCAGTACCAACACAGATACGCAGTATTTT
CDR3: CASTNTDTQYF

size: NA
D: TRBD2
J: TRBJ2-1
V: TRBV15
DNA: TGTGCCACGACCCCTCTAGCGGGAATAGGTAATGAGCAGTTCTTC
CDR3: CATTPLAGIGNEQFF

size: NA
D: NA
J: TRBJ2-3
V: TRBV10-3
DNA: TGTGCCATCAGTGAACCAACAGAAACCACAGATACGCAATATTTT
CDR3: CAISEPTETTDTQYF

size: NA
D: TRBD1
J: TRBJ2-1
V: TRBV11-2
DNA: TGTGCCAGCAGCTTACCACTGTGGGACAGGGGTACAGATGAGCAGTTCTTC
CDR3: CASSLPLWDRGTDEQFF

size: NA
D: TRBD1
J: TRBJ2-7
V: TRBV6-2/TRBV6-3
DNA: TGTGCCAGCAGTCGGAGTCCGGGACAGGGAGTGGGAGAGCAGTACTTC
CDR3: CASSRSPGQGVGEQYF

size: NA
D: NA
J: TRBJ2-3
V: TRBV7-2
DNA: TGTGCCAGCAGCCGTGATAGGGCCGGGGCAGATACGCAGTATTTT
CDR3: CASSRDRAGADTQYF

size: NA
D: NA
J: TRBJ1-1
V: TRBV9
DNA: TGTGCCAGCAGCGCCACCACAGGGAGGGCGGCTTTCTTT
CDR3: CASSATTGRAAFF

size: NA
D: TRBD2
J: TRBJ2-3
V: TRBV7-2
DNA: TGTGCCAGCAGCCCTATAGCGGGAGTCGGAGATACGCAGTATTTT
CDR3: CASSPIAGVGDTQYF

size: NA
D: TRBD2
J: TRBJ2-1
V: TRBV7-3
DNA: TGTGCCAGCAGTCTGATGGGACTAGCGGGGACCAAGGAGCAGTTCTTC
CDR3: CASSLMGLAGTKEQFF

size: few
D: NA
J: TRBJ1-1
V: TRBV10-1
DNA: TGCGCCACCTGGGGGGGTGAAGCTTTCTTT
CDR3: CATWGGEAFF

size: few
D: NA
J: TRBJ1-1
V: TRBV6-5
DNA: TGTGCCAGCAGTTACCAGGGGCACACTGAAGCTTTCTTT
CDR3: CASSYQGHTEAFF

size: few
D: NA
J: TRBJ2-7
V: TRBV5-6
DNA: TGTGCCAGCAGCTTGGGGGCAGCCTACGAGCAGTACTTC
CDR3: CASSLGAAYEQYF

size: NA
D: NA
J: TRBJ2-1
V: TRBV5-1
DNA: TGCGCCAGCAGCTTGCAGGCGAGCTCCTACAATGAGCAGTTCTTC
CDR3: CASSLQASSYNEQFF

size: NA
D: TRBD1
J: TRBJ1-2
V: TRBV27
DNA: TGTGCCAGCAGTTTGGGGACAGGGGGCTTGAGCTACACCTTC
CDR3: CASSLGTGGLSYTF

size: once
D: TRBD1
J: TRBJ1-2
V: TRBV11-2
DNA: TGTGCCAGCAGCTTAGCCCCGCCGGGACAGGGACTCTACACCTTC
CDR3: CASSLAPPGQGLYTF

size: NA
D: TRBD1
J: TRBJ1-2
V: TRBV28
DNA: TGTGCCAGCAGTTTGAGCAGGGACAGGGTCTATGGCTACACCTTC
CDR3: CASSLSRDRVYGYTF

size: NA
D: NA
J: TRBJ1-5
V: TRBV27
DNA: TGTGCCAGCAGGCCGGGGTATAGCAATCAGCCCCAGCATTTT
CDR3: CASRPGYSNQPQHF

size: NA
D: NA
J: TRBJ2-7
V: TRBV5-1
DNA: TGCGCCAGCAGCTTGGATCACAGCACCTACGAGCAGTACTTC
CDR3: CASSLDHSTYEQYF

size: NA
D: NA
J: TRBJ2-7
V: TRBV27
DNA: TGTGCCAGCCCAGAAAACTACGAGCAGTACTTC
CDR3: CASPENYEQYF

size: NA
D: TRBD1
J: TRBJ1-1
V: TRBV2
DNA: TGTGCCAGCAGTCGGACAGGGGGCACTGAAGCTTTCTTT
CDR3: CASSRTGGTEAFF

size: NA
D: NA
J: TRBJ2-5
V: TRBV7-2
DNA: TGTGCCAGCAGCTTGCGAGGTCGGGAGACCCAGTACTTC
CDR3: CASSLRGRETQYF

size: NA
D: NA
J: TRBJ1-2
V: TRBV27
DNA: TGTGCCAGCAGTTTATTACAGGGAAACTATGGCTACACCTTC
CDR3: CASSLLQGNYGYTF

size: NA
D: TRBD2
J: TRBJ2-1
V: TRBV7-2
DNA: TGTGCCAGCAGCTTAGAGCGTCTAGCGGAGATCTCCTACAATGAGCAGTTCTTC
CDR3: CASSLERLAEISYNEQFF

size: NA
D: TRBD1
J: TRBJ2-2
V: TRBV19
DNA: TGTGCCAGTAGCCTTGGGACAGGGTGGACCGGGGAGCTGTTTTTT
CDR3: CASSLGTGWTGELFF

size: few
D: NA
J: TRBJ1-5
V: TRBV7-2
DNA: TGTGCCAGCAGCTTAGGTAGGGGTGGGGCCCAGCATTTT
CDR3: CASSLGRGGAQHF

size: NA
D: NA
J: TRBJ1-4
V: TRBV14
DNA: TGTGCCAGCAGCGAGAAGCTTGCAACTAATGAAAAACTGTTTTTT
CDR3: CASSEKLATNEKLFF

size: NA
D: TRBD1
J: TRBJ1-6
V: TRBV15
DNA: TGTGCCACCAGCCCAACAGGGGAAGTATCACCCCTCCACTTT
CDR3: CATSPTGEVSPLHF

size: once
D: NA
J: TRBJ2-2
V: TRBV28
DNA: TGTGCCAGCAGTTTAGTAGGGGCGATTCTCCCCAGCGGGGAGCTGTTTTTT
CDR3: CASSLVGAILPSGELFF

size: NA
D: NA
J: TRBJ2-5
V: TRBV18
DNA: TGTGCCAGCTCACCCCCGGGGAAAGAGACCCAGTACTTC
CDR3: CASSPPGKETQYF

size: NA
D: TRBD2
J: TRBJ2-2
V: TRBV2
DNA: TGTGCCAGCAGTTCTAGCGGGAGTGGAACCGGGGAGCTGTTTTTT
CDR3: CASSSSGSGTGELFF

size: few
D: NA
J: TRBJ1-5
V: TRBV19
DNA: TGTGCCAGTACCGCCCTTGGGAGGAGCAATCAGCCCCAGCATTTT
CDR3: CASTALGRSNQPQHF

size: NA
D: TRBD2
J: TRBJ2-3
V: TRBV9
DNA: TGTGCCAGCAGCCCCACCGGGGATGGCGGGAGGTATATAGATACGCAGTATTTT
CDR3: CASSPTGDGGRYIDTQYF

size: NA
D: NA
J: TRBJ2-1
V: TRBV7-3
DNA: TGTGCCAGCAGCTTGGGCCCAGACAATGAGCAGTTCTTC
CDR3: CASSLGPDNEQFF

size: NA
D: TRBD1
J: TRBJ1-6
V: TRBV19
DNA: TGTGCCAGTAGTATAGGCGGGGACAGACCGAATTCACCCCTCCACTTT
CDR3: CASSIGGDRPNSPLHF

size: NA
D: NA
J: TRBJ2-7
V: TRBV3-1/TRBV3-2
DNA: TGTGCCAGCAGCCAAGACAGGACTTCCTCCTACGAGCAGTACTTC
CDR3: CASSQDRTSSYEQYF

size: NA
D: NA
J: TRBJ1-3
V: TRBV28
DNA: TGTGCCAGCAGTTTATCGGGATCTGGAAACACCATATATTTT
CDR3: CASSLSGSGNTIYF

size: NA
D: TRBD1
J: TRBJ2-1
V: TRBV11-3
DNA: TGTGCCAGCAGCGAAGGGGGCGATGAGCAGTTCTTC
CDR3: CASSEGGDEQFF

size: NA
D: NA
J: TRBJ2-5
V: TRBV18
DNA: TGTGCCAGCTCACTGGACATCCAAGAGACCCAGTACTTC
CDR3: CASSLDIQETQYF

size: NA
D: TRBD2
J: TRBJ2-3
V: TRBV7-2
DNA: TGTGCCAGCAGAACTAGCGGTACCACAGATACGCAGTATTTT
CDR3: CASRTSGTTDTQYF

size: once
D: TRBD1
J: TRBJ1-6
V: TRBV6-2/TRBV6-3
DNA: TGTGCCAGCAGTTCCCGGGACAGTTCACCCCTCCACTTT
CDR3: CASSSRDSSPLHF

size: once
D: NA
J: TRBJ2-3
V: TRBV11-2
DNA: TGTGCCAGCAGCGAGCGACAGGGAGGTGATACGCAGTATTTT
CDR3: CASSERQGGDTQYF

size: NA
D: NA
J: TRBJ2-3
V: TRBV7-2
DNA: TGTGCCAGCACTGTGACGCGGGGCGCGGATACGCAGTATTTT
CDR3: CASTVTRGADTQYF

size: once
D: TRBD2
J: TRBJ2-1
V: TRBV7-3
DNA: TGTGCCAGCAGCTTAGGGCAGGAAGCGGGAGTTAAGAATGAGCAGTTCTTC
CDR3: CASSLGQEAGVKNEQFF